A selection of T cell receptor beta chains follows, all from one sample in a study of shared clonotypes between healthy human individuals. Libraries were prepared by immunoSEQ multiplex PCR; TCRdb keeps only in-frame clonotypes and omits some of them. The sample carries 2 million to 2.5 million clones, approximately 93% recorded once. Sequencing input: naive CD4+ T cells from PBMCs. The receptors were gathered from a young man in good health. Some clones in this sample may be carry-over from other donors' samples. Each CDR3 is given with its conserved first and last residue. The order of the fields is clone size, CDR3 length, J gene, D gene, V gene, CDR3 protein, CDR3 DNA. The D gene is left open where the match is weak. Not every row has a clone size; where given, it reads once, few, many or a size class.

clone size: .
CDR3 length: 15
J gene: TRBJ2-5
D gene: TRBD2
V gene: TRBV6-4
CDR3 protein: CGSQNCSGREETQYF
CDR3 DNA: TGTGGCAGCCAAAACTGTAGCGGGAGAGAAGAGACCCAGTACTTC

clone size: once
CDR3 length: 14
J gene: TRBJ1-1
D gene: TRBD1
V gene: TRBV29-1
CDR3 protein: CSARGVQGGAEAFF
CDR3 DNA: TGCAGCGCCAGGGGGGTACAGGGCGGGGCTGAAGCTTTCTTT

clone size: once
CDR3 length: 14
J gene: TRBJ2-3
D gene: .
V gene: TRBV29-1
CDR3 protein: CSATQRYGTDTQYF
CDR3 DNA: TGCAGCGCTACGCAGCGCTATGGCACAGATACGCAGTATTTT

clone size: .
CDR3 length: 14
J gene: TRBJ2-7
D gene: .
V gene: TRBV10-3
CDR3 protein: CASLGKGVGYEQYF
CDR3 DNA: TGTGCCTCCCTAGGGAAGGGAGTTGGCTACGAGCAGTACTTC

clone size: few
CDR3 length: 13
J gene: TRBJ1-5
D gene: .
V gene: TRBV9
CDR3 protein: CASSIDINQPQHF
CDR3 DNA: TGTGCCAGCAGCATAGACATCAATCAGCCCCAGCATTTT

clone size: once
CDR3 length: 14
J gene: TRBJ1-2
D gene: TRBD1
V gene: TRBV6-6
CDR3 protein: CASSYSGQGAGYTF
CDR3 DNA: TGTGCCAGCAGTTACTCGGGGCAGGGGGCTGGCTACACCTTC

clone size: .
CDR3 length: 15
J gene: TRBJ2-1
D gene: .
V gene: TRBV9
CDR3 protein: CASSVSASSYNEQFF
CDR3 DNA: TGTGCCAGCAGCGTTAGCGCCAGCTCCTACAATGAGCAGTTCTTC

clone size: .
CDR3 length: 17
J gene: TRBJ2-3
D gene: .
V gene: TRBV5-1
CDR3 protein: CASSLVGGSYSTDTQYF
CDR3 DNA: TGCGCCAGCAGCTTGGTAGGGGGGTCATATAGCACAGATACGCAGTATTTT

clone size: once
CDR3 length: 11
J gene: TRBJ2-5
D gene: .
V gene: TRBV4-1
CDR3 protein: CASSQDRTQYF
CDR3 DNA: TGCGCCAGCAGCCAAGATAGGACCCAGTACTTC

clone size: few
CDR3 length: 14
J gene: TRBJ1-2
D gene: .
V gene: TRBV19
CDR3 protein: CASSIGGAPYGYTF
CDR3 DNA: TGTGCCAGTAGTATAGGGGGGGCGCCCTATGGCTACACCTTC

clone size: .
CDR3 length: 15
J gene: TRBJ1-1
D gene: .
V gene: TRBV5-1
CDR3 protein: CASSLEPGQNTEAFF
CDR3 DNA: TGCGCCAGCAGCTTGGAGCCGGGGCAGAACACTGAAGCTTTCTTT

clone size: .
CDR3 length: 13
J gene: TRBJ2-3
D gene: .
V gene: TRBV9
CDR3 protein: CASSANMIDTQYF
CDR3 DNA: TGTGCCAGCAGCGCAAACATGATAGATACGCAGTATTTT

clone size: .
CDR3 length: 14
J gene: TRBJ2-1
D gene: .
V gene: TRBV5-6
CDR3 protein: CASSSRGRGNEQFF
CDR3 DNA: TGTGCCAGCAGCTCCCGGGGCCGGGGGAATGAGCAGTTCTTC

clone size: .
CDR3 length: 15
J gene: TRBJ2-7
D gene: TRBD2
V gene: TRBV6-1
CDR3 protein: CASSELGLAGDEQYF
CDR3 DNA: TGTGCCAGCAGTGAACTTGGACTAGCGGGTGACGAGCAGTACTTC

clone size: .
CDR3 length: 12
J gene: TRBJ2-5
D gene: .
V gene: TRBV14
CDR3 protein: CASGRSGETQYF
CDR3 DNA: TGTGCCTCCGGAAGATCGGGGGAGACCCAGTACTTC

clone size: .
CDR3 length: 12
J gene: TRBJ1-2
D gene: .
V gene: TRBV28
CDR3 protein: CASSSYADGYTF
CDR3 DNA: TGTGCCAGCAGTTCTTATGCGGATGGCTACACCTTC